This TCR beta chain emerged from a study of blood T cells in healthy people across ages. Study overall: About one barcoded beta molecule per two T cells was the capture yield of template switching.

Per the germline V gene, CDR1 is GTSNPN and CDR2 is SVGIG (reference sequence). V gave up 3 bases and J gave up 4 bases; unmatched junction bases: 7. The CDR3 has 16 amino acids. Study outcomes and limitations: Estimates of total diversity, which came from one million sequenced T cells, were considered to be underestimates. Using unsorted PBMCs precluded a conclusive naive versus antigen-experienced comparison. Per million T cells, TCR beta diversity dropped about linearly as age rose.

For this clonotype: Its antigen is unknown.

Primed by a sample-barcoded 5' primer and a J-beta primer mix, a second PCR proceeded for 7 to 11 cycles. TCRdb analysed the 5' RACE reads with MiXCR anew, one entry per CDR3 protein. The repertoire holds around 1,500,000 distinct CDR3 sequences, with 42% as singletons. Sequencing input: blood. This TCR came from a woman aged 18-29 years in good health. The V and J genes are TRBV30 and TRBJ2-3; 13 bases align to TRBD2. This CDR3 is CAWRPYGTSGADTQYF. The CDR3 nucleotides are TGTGCCTGGAGACCCTACGGGACTAGCGGGGCAGATACGCAGTATTTT.